Listed below are T cell receptor beta chains from one sample, sequenced in a study of shared clonotypes between healthy human individuals. The repertoire was sequenced with immunoSEQ multiplex PCR; TCRdb's copy has only in-frame clones and lacks some. The sample has 2 million to 2.5 million clones, approximately 95% seen once. Material for sequencing was naive CD4+ T cells sorted from blood. All receptors derive from a man younger than 35 in good health. The CDR3 runs from the conserved cysteine through the conserved F or W. The D gene is left open where the match is weak. The size field is filled for only some rows; it gives once, few, many or a size class.

d_call j_call clone_size v_call cdr3_aa cdr3_nt
- TRBJ1-2 - TRBV30 CAWRGQTYGYTF TGTGCCTGGAGGGGGCAGACTTATGGCTACACCTTC
- TRBJ1-1 - TRBV19 CASSSGGAFF TGTGCCAGTAGTTCCGGGGGGGCTTTCTTT
- TRBJ2-7 - TRBV6-1 CASTLQSSYEQYF TGTGCCAGCACCTTACAGAGCTCCTACGAGCAGTACTTC
- TRBJ2-5 - TRBV29-1 CSASTVQETQYF TGCAGCGCCTCGACCGTCCAAGAGACCCAGTACTTC
- TRBJ1-2 - TRBV30 CAWTGTYGYTF TGTGCCTGGACCGGGACATATGGCTACACCTTC
- TRBJ2-5 - TRBV14 CASSRDFFQETQYF TGTGCCAGCAGCCGGGACTTCTTCCAAGAGACCCAGTACTTC
- TRBJ1-2 - TRBV30 CAWSGGYYGYTF TGTGCCTGGAGCGGGGGGTACTATGGCTACACCTTC
- TRBJ1-1 - TRBV18 CASSPGASDTEAFF TGTGCCAGCTCACCTGGGGCCTCTGACACTGAAGCTTTCTTT
TRBD1 TRBJ2-3 - TRBV19 CASSTTGGTDTQYF TGTGCCAGTAGTACGACAGGGGGCACAGATACGCAGTATTTT
- TRBJ2-7 - TRBV6-1 CASMLGRVGQYF TGTGCCAGCATGCTTGGCAGGGTTGGGCAGTACTTC
- TRBJ1-3 - TRBV15 CATSSPVTGNTIYF TGTGCCACCAGCAGCCCCGTCACTGGAAACACCATATATTTT
- TRBJ2-5 - TRBV6-5 CASTSLGRPPETQYF TGTGCCAGCACCTCCCTCGGGCGGCCGCCAGAGACCCAGTACTTC
- TRBJ1-3 - TRBV4-2 CASSQVQANTIYF TGTGCCAGCAGCCAAGTCCAGGCGAACACCATATATTTT
- TRBJ2-5 - TRBV7-6 CASSLLRETQYF TGTGCCAGCAGCTTACTACGAGAGACCCAGTACTTC
- TRBJ1-1 - TRBV30 CAWSVLGLEAFF TGTGCCTGGAGTGTTTTAGGACTTGAAGCTTTCTTT
TRBD1 TRBJ1-2 - TRBV4-1 CASSHGTGDYGYTF TGCGCCAGCAGCCATGGGACAGGGGACTATGGCTACACCTTC
- TRBJ2-7 - TRBV13 CASSLKGRVQYF TGTGCCAGCAGCTTAAAAGGGCGAGTTCAGTACTTC
TRBD2 TRBJ2-5 - TRBV29-1 CTGTSDQETQYF TGCACTGGTACTAGCGACCAAGAGACCCAGTACTTC
- TRBJ2-7 - TRBV18 CASSSRDVYEQYF TGTGCCAGCTCATCCAGGGACGTGTACGAGCAGTACTTC
- TRBJ1-2 once TRBV23-1 CASSQSQLNYGYTF TGCGCCAGCAGTCAATCGCAGTTGAACTATGGCTACACCTTC
- TRBJ2-7 once TRBV5-1 CASRHGLEAWYEQYF TGCGCCAGCAGGCACGGTTTAGAGGCTTGGTACGAGCAGTACTTC
TRBD1 TRBJ1-6 - TRBV9 CASSREGQGNSPLHF TGTGCCAGCAGCCGCGAAGGACAGGGGAATTCACCCCTCCACTTT
TRBD1 TRBJ1-3 - TRBV25-1 CASSRDSLSGNTIYF TGTGCCAGCAGTCGGGACAGCCTCTCTGGAAACACCATATATTTT
TRBD1 TRBJ2-1 - TRBV11-2 CASSLGTGDYNEQFF TGTGCCAGCAGCTTAGGGACAGGCGATTACAATGAGCAGTTCTTC
- TRBJ1-4 - TRBV6-1 CASSPRLEVREKLFF TGTGCCAGCAGTCCCCGACTAGAAGTTAGGGAAAAACTGTTTTTT
- TRBJ1-3 - TRBV11-2 CASSPSSPGNTIYF TGTGCCAGCAGCCCCAGTAGTCCTGGAAACACCATATATTTT
TRBD2 TRBJ2-5 - TRBV5-1 CASSPLGSGYQETQYF TGCGCCAGCAGCCCACTGGGTAGCGGGTACCAAGAGACCCAGTACTTC
- TRBJ1-6 - TRBV2 CASSPGGGNSPLHF TGTGCCAGCAGCCCGGGTGGGGGGAATTCACCCCTCCACTTT
- TRBJ2-1 - TRBV27 CASSSRPYSESYNEQFF TGTGCCAGCAGTTCCCGTCCTTACTCAGAATCCTACAATGAGCAGTTCTTC
- TRBJ2-7 - TRBV9 CASSPTGMFYEQYF TGTGCCAGCAGCCCCACAGGGATGTTCTACGAGCAGTACTTC
- TRBJ2-5 - TRBV9 CASSVVGETQYF TGTGCCAGCAGCGTAGTGGGAGAGACCCAGTACTTC
- TRBJ2-7 once TRBV30 CAWSVQYYEQYF TGTGCCTGGAGTGTACAATACTACGAGCAGTACTTC
TRBD1 TRBJ1-6 - TRBV9 CASTRDSPNSPLHF TGTGCCAGCACGAGGGACAGCCCTAATTCACCCCTCCACTTT
TRBD1 TRBJ1-6 - TRBV6-4 CASSDQGGNSPLHF TGTGCCAGCAGTGACCAGGGGGGGAATTCACCCCTCCACTTT
TRBD1 TRBJ2-1 - TRBV14 CASSQGTGGYEQFF TGTGCCAGCAGCCAAGGGACAGGAGGATATGAGCAGTTCTTC
- TRBJ2-1 - TRBV10-2 CATLEGGYNEQFF TGCGCCACCTTAGAAGGGGGGTACAATGAGCAGTTCTTC
- TRBJ1-6 - TRBV19 CASTVTSSYNSPLHF TGTGCCAGTACCGTAACGAGCTCCTATAATTCACCCCTCCACTTT
- TRBJ1-1 - TRBV6-5 CASSYGQGFSGAFF TGTGCCAGCAGTTACGGGCAGGGTTTTTCCGGGGCTTTCTTT
- TRBJ2-5 - TRBV7-6 CASSSRGDVQETQYF TGTGCCAGCAGCTCACGGGGTGACGTTCAAGAGACCCAGTACTTC
- TRBJ2-5 - TRBV10-3 CAISERDQETQYF TGTGCCATCAGTGAGCGGGACCAAGAGACCCAGTACTTC
TRBD2 TRBJ2-7 - TRBV10-3 CAISPGTSGISYEQYF TGTGCCATCAGCCCTGGGACTAGCGGCATCTCCTACGAGCAGTACTTC
TRBD2 TRBJ2-3 - TRBV19 CASSAGTSGLTDTQYF TGTGCCAGTAGTGCCGGGACTAGCGGACTCACAGATACGCAGTATTTT
- TRBJ1-1 - TRBV19 CASSIGQLTEAFF TGTGCCAGTAGTATAGGCCAGCTAACGGAAGCTTTCTTT
- TRBJ2-5 once TRBV6-1 CASRSFSGPGETQYF TGTGCCAGCCGCTCTTTCTCGGGGCCAGGAGAGACCCAGTACTTC
- TRBJ1-5 once TRBV2 CASSVPQGYDSNQPQHF TGTGCCAGCAGTGTCCCACAGGGTTACGATAGCAATCAGCCCCAGCATTTT
TRBD2 TRBJ2-1 - TRBV5-1 CASSGSAGGPTGNEQFF TGCGCCAGCAGCGGGTCGGCGGGAGGGCCGACGGGCAATGAGCAGTTCTTC
TRBD1 TRBJ2-7 - TRBV18 CASSLGQGVPYEQYF TGTGCCAGCTCTCTCGGACAGGGGGTGCCTTACGAGCAGTACTTC
- TRBJ1-5 - TRBV6-1 CATGTGNQPQHF TGTGCCACCGGGACCGGCAATCAGCCCCAGCATTTT
- TRBJ1-1 - TRBV12-5 CASAFGPGNTEAFF TGTGCTAGTGCCTTTGGGCCGGGGAACACTGAAGCTTTCTTT
TRBD2 TRBJ2-5 - TRBV27 CASSRRLAGGLYQETQYF TGTGCCAGCAGTAGAAGACTAGCGGGGGGACTGTACCAAGAGACCCAGTACTTC
- TRBJ1-6 - TRBV5-4 CASSLAGGSSYNSPLHF TGTGCCAGCAGCTTGGCGGGCGGGAGCTCCTATAATTCACCCCTCCACTTT
- TRBJ2-5 - TRBV14 CASSHQLGPYQETQYF TGTGCCAGCAGCCATCAGCTCGGGCCATACCAAGAGACCCAGTACTTC
TRBD2 TRBJ2-1 - TRBV4-3 CASSQELAGVNEQFF TGCGCCAGCAGCCAAGAACTAGCGGGAGTTAATGAGCAGTTCTTC
- TRBJ2-2 - TRBV10-1 CASSDGTYTGELFF TGCGCCAGCAGTGACGGGACTTATACCGGGGAGCTGTTTTTT
TRBD1 TRBJ2-1 - TRBV30 CAWSARTGTYNEQFF TGTGCCTGGAGTGCCCGGACAGGTACCTACAATGAGCAGTTCTTC
- TRBJ2-2 - TRBV4-1 CASSQPTVTGELFF TGCGCCAGCAGCCAACCCACAGTTACCGGGGAGCTGTTTTTT
- TRBJ1-3 - TRBV11-2 CASSLGPGSSGNTIYF TGTGCCAGCAGCTTAGGGCCGGGAAGCTCTGGAAACACCATATATTTT
- TRBJ2-2 - TRBV7-2 CASSLVTRVYTGELFF TGTGCCAGCAGCTTAGTCACCAGGGTGTACACCGGGGAGCTGTTTTTT
- TRBJ2-7 few TRBV30 CAWSSGVEQYF TGTGCCTGGAGTTCAGGGGTCGAGCAGTACTTC